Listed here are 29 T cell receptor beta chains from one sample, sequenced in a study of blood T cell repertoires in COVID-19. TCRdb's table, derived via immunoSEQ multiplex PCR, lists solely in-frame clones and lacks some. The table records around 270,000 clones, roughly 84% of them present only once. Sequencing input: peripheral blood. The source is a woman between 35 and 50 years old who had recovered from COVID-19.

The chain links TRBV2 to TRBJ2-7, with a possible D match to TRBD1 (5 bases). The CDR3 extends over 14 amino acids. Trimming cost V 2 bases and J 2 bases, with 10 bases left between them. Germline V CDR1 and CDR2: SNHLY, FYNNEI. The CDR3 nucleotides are TGTGCCAGCAGTGAATTGCAGGGCGCCTACGAGCAGTACTTC. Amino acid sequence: CASSELQGAYEQYF.

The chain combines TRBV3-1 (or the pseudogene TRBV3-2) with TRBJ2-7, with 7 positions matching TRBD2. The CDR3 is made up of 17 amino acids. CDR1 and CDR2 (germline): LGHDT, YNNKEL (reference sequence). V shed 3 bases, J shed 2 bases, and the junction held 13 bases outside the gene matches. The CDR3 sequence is CASSHGRGEPRTYEQYF. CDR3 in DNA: TGTGCCAGCAGCCATGGACGGGGGGAACCCCGGACCTACGAGCAGTACTTC.

CDR3 sequence reads: CASSLDSQNTEAFF. In DNA form, the CDR3 reads TGTGCCAGCAGCCTGGACAGTCAGAACACTGAAGCTTTCTTT. The V gene is TRBV5-4, the J gene TRBJ1-1, with a possible D match to TRBD1 (6 bases). The V gene's germline CDR1 is SGHNT and CDR2 YYREEE (reference sequence). The CDR3 is 14 amino acids. The V gene lost 4 bases and the J gene lost 1 base, with 11 bases spanning the gap.

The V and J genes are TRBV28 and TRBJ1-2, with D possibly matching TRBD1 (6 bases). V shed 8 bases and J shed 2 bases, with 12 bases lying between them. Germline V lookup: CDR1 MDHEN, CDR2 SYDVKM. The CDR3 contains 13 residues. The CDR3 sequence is CASSGALNYGYTF. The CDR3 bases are TGTGCCAGCTCAGGGGCGCTCAACTATGGCTACACCTTC.

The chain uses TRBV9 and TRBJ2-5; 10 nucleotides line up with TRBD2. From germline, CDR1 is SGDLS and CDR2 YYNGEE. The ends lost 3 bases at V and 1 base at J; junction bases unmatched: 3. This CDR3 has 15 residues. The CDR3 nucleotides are TGTGCCAGCAGCGCCGGGACTAGCGCCCAAGAGACCCAGTACTTC. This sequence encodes CASSAGTSAQETQYF.

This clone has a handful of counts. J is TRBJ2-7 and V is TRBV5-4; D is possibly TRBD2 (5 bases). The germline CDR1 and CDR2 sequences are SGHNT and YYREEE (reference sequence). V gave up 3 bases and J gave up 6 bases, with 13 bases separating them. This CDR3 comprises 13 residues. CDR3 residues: CASSSDNGGEQYF. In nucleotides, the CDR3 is TGTGCCAGCAGCTCGGATAACGGAGGCGAGCAGTACTTC.

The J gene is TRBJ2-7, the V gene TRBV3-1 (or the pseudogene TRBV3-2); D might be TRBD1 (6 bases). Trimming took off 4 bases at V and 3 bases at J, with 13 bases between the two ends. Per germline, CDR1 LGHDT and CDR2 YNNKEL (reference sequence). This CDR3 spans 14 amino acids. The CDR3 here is CASSPAQGRYEQYF. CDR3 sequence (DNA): TGTGCCAGCAGCCCCGCACAGGGCCGCTACGAGCAGTACTTC.

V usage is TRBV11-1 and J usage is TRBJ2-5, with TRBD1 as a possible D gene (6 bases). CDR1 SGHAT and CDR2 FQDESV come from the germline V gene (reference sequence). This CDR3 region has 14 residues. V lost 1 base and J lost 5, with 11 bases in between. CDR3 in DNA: TGTGCCAGCAGCTTAGACAGGGCGAAGGAGACCCAGTACTTC. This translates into CASSLDRAKETQYF.

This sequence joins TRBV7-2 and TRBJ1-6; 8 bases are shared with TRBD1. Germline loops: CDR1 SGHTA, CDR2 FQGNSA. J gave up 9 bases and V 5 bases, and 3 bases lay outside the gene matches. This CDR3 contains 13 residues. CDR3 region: CASSPDRVSPLHF. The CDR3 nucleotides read TGTGCCAGCAGCCCGGACAGGGTTTCACCCCTCCACTTT.

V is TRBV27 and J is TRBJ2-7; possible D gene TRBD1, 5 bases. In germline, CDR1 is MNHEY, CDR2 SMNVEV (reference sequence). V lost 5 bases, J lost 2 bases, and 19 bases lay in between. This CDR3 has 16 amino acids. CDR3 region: CASSPTNRKHPYEQYF. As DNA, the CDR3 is TGTGCCAGCAGTCCGACGAACAGGAAACACCCCTACGAGCAGTACTTC.

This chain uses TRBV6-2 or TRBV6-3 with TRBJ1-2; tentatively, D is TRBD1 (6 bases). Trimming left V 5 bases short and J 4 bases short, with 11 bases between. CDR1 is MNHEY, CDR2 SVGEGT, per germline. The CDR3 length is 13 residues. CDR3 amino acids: CASSRTETYGYTF. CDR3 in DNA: TGTGCCAGCAGTCGGACAGAGACCTATGGCTACACCTTC.

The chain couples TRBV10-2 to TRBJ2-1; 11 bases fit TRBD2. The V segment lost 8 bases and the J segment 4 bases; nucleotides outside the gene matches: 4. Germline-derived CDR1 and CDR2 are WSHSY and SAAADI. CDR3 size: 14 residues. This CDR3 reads CASSSGGPYNEQFF. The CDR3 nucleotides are TGCGCCAGCTCTAGCGGGGGGCCTTACAATGAGCAGTTCTTC.

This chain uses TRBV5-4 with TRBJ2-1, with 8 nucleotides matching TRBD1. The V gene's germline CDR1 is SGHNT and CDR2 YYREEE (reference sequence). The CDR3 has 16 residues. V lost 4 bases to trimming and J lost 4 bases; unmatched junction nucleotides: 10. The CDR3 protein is CASSRTGRILYNEQFF. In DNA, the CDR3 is TGTGCCAGCAGCCGGACAGGGCGCATTTTGTACAATGAGCAGTTCTTC.

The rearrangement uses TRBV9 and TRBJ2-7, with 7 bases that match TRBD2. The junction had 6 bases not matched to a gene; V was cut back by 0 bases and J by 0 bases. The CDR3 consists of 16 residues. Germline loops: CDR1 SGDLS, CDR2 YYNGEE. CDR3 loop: CASSVGAGEASYEQYF. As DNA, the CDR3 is TGTGCCAGCAGCGTAGGTGCGGGGGAGGCCTCCTACGAGCAGTACTTC.

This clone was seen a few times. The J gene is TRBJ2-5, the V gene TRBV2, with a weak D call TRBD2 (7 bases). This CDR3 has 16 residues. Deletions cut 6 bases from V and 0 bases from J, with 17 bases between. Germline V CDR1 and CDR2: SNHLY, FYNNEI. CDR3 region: CASRKGGASDQETQYF. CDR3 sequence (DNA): TGTGCCAGCAGGAAAGGGGGGGCAAGTGACCAAGAGACCCAGTACTTC.

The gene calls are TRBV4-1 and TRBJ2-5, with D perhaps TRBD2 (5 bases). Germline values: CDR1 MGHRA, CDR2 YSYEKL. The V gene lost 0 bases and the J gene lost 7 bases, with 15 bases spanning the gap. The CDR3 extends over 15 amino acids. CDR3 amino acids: CASSQEGNGEGTQYF. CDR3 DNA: TGCGCCAGCAGCCAAGAGGGCAACGGTGAGGGGACCCAGTACTTC.

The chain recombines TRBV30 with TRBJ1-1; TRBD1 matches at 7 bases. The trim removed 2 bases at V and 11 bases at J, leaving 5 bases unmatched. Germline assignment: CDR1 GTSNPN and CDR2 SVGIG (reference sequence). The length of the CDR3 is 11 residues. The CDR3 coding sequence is TGTGCCTGGAGTCGACAGGGAGGCGCTTTCTTT. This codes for CAWSRQGGAFF. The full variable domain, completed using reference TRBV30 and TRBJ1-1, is SQTIHQWPATLVQPVGSPLSLECTVEGTSNPNLYWYRQAAGRGLQLLFYSVGIGQISSEVPQNLSASRPQDRQFILSSKKLLLSDSGFYLCAWSRQGGAFFGQGTRLTVV.

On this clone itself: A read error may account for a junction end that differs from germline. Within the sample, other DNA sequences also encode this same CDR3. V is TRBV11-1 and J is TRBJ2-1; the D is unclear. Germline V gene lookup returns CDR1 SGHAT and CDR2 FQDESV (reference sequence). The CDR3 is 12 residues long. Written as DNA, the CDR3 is TGTGCCAGCAGGCGAGGTGAGGATGAACAGTTCTTC. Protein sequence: CASRRGEDEQFF.

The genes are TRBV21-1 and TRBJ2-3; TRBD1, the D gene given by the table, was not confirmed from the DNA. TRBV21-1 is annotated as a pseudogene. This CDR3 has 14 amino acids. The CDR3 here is CASSKTWDKDTQYF. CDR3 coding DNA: TGTGCCAGCAGCAAAACCTGGGACAAAGATACGCAGTATTTT.

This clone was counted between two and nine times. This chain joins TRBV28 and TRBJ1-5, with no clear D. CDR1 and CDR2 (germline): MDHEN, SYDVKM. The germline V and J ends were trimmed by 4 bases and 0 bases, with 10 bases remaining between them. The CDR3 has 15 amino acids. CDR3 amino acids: CASSSPTPSNQPQHF. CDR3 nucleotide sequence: TGTGCCAGCAGTTCCCCGACACCTAGCAATCAGCCCCAGCATTTT.

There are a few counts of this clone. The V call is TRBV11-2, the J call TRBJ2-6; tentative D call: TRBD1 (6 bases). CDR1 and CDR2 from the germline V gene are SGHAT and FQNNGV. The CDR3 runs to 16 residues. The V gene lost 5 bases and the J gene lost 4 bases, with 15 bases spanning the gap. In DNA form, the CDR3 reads TGTGCCAGCAGCGATACAGGGATCCCCGGGGCCAACGTCCTGACTTTC. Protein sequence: CASSDTGIPGANVLTF.

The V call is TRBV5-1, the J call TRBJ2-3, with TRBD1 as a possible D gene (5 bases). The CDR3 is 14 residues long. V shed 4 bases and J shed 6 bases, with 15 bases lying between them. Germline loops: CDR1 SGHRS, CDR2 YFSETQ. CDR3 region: CASSLEGAPDTQYF. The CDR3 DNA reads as TGCGCCAGCAGCCTGGAAGGGGCCCCGGATACGCAGTATTTT.

CDR3 coding DNA: TGTGCCACCAGCAGACAAGAGGTATCCGAAGGCGGGGAGCTGTTTTTT. Translated: CATSRQEVSEGGELFF. This chain uses TRBV15 with TRBJ2-2; D gene unclear. V was shortened by 2 bases and J by 7 bases, with 17 bases between the two germline ends. The CDR3 is 16 residues long. Germline assignment: CDR1 LNHNV and CDR2 YYDKDF (reference sequence).

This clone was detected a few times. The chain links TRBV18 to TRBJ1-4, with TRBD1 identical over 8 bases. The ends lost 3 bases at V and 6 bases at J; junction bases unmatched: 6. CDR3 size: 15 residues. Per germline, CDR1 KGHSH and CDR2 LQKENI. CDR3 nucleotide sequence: TGTGCCAGCTCACCCTCCCTGACAGGGGATGAAAAACTGTTTTTT. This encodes CASSPSLTGDEKLFF.

CDR3 nucleotides: TGCAGCGCAAATAAGAACACTGAAGCTTTCTTT. It specifies CSANKNTEAFF. The chain has TRBV29-1 and TRBJ1-1; no firm D call. This CDR3 region has 11 residues. V shed 7 bases and J shed 1 base, with 7 bases lying between them. Germline loops: CDR1 SQVTM, CDR2 ANQGSEA.

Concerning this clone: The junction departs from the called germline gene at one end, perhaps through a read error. The CDR3 nucleotides are TGTGCCAGCACCTTGGTCCAGCTTGAGGAGGGGGGCTACACCTTC. It translates to CASTLVQLEEGGYTF. This sequence joins TRBV5-5 and TRBJ1-2; D may be TRBD1 (5 bases). The CDR3 covers 15 residues. CDR1 is SGHKS and CDR2 is YYEKEE in the germline V gene (reference sequence).

The chain's CDR3 is CAAKVGLAGIDTQYF. The CDR3 nucleotides read TGTGCCGCCAAAGTGGGACTAGCGGGGATAGATACGCAGTATTTT. The rearrangement uses TRBV10-3 and TRBJ2-3, with 13 bases aligning to TRBD2. This CDR3 is built from 15 residues. Trimming cost V 11 bases and J 5 bases; bases outside gene matches: 10. The germline CDR1 and CDR2 sequences are ENHRY and SYGVKD.

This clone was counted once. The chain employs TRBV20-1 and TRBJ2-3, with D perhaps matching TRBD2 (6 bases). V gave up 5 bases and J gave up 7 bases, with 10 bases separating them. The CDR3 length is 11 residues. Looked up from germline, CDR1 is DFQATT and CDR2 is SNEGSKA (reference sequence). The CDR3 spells CSAVRGNTQYF. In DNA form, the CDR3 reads TGCAGTGCTGTACGCGGGAATACGCAGTATTTT.

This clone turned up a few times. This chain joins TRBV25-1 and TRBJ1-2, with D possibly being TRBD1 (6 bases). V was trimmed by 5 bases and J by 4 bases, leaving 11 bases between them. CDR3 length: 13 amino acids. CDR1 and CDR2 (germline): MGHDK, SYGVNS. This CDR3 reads CASSPTGTYGYTF. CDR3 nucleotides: TGTGCCAGCAGTCCGACAGGAACCTATGGCTACACCTTC.